The present entry profiles one T cell receptor beta chain with its context. Its antigen is unidentified. Per germline, CDR1 MNHEY and CDR2 SMNVEV (reference sequence). This CDR3 has 16 amino acids. Trimming removed 4 bases from V and 4 bases from J; junction bases left unmatched: 10. The record originates from a study of cytomegalovirus exposure and HLA in healthy donors. Overall study findings and caveats: The later analysis indicated that the majority of CMV-associated TCR beta chains appeared HLA-restricted. Investigators reported approximately 150 TCR beta chains as tied to cytomegalovirus. It was in a later analysis that TCR association rates were seen to vary by HLA locus, highest for DRB1 and lowest for HLA-C.

Whereas donors were nominally healthy upon sampling, unrecorded immune exposures were probable. PCR primers comprised 60 Vbeta and 13 Jbeta primers. Method: immunoSEQ multiplex PCR; TCRdb's copy keeps in-frame clones and lacks some. Of some 160,000 clones in the sample, roughly four fifths are singletons; the top ten hold around 1.5%. The chain combines TRBV27 with TRBJ2-3; 8 nucleotides line up with TRBD2. The receptor was isolated from a man in his forties in good health and CMV-seronegative. The sequenced material came from PBMCs. The CDR3 DNA reads as TGTGCCAGCAGTTCCTTAGCGGGATACGTCCCAGATACGCAGTATTTT. It encodes CASSSLAGYVPDTQYF.